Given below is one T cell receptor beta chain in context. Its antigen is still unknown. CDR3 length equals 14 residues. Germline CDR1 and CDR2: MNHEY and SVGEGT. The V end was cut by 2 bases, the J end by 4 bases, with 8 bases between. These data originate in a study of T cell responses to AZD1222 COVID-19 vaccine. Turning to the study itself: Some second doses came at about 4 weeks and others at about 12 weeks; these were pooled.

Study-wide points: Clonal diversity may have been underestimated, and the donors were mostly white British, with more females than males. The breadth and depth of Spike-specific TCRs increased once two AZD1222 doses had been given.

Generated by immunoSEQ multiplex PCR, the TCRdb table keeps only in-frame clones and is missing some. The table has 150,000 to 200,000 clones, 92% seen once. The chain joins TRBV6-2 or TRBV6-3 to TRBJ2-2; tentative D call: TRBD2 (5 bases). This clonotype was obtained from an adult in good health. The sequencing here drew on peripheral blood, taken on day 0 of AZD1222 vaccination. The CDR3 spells CASSYRLTTGELFF. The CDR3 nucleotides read TGTGCCAGCAGTTACAGACTAACCACCGGGGAGCTGTTTTTT.